Presented here are 27 T cell receptor beta chains from one specimen sequenced in a study of OX40 agonist ivuxolimab in advanced cancers. Generated by immunoSEQ multiplex PCR, the TCRdb table keeps only in-frame clones and is missing some. The profile shows tens of thousands of clones, over 75% of them singletons. The source material was CD4+ or CD8+ T cells sorted from blood, sampled in a trial of the OX40 agonist ivuxolimab. These receptors all stem from an adult with an advanced solid tumor such as melanoma, head and neck, liver or kidney cancer.

J is TRBJ2-3 and V is TRBV15, with 11 bases lining up with TRBD2. Trimming at V came to 5 bases and at J to 2 bases, leaving 6 bases not matched to a gene. Germline assignment: CDR1 LNHNV and CDR2 YYDKDF (reference sequence). The CDR3 length is 16 residues. The CDR3 region is CATSQRLAGNTDTQYF. CDR3 in DNA: TGTGCCACCAGCCAGAGACTAGCGGGAAACACAGATACGCAGTATTTT. Variable domain in full (rest from reference TRBV15 and TRBJ2-3): DAMVIQNPRYQVTQFGKPVTLSCSQTLNHNVMYWYQQKSSQAPKLLFHYYDKDFNNEADTPDNFQSRRPNTSFCFLDIRSPGLGDTAMYLCATSQRLAGNTDTQYFGPGTRLTVL.

V usage is TRBV7-2 and J usage is TRBJ2-5; D possibly corresponds to TRBD2 (6 bases). The CDR3 covers 14 residues. V lost 5 bases to trimming and J lost 4 bases, with 14 bases between them. Per the germline V gene, CDR1 is SGHTA and CDR2 is FQGNSA. In nucleotides, the CDR3 is TGTGCCAGCAGCCTGCAAGTGGGGGGAGAGACCCAGTACTTC. It yields the protein CASSLQVGGETQYF.

V usage is TRBV2 and J usage is TRBJ2-3; D call uncertain. Germline V gene lookup returns CDR1 SNHLY and CDR2 FYNNEI. This CDR3 has 13 amino acids. The V end was cut by 8 bases, the J end by 3 bases, with 12 bases between. The CDR3 protein is CASQFLRTDTQYF. In nucleotides, the CDR3 is TGTGCCAGCCAGTTCCTTAGGACAGATACGCAGTATTTT. Complete variable domain (other parts from reference TRBV2 and TRBJ2-3): EPEVTQTPSHQVTQMGQEVILRCVPISNHLYFYWYRQILGQKVEFLVSFYNNEISEKSEIFDDQFSVERPDGSNFTLKIRSTKLEDSAMYFCASQFLRTDTQYFGPGTRLTVL.

This sequence joins TRBV7-2 and TRBJ2-1; 11 bases are shared with TRBD2. The junction had 7 bases not matched to a gene; V was cut back by 0 bases and J by 0 bases. The CDR3 has 19 amino acids. CDR1 and CDR2 (germline): SGHTA, FQGNSA. CDR3 region: CASSLAPLTSGSSYNEQFF. The DNA for the CDR3 is TGTGCCAGCAGCTTAGCGCCCCTCACTAGCGGGAGCTCCTACAATGAGCAGTTCTTC.

The J gene is TRBJ2-7, the V gene TRBV9; 15 nucleotides agree with TRBD2. This CDR3 region has 16 residues. Germline assignment: CDR1 SGDLS and CDR2 YYNGEE. The V gene end was trimmed by 3 bases and the J gene end by 5 bases; junction bases not matched to a gene: 6. The CDR3 loop is CASSARTSGRDNEQYF. The CDR3 region has the DNA TGTGCCAGCAGCGCCCGGACTAGCGGGAGGGATAACGAGCAGTACTTC.

A single count supports this clone. The chain is built from TRBV4-2 and TRBJ2-1, with TRBD1 matching 8 bases. The CDR3 spans 17 residues. Germline trimming cut 2 bases from V and 5 bases from J; bases unmatched to any gene: 11. CDR1 and CDR2 from the germline V gene are LGHNA and YNFKEQ. CDR3 region: CASSQPRRTGKNNEQFF. Written as DNA, the CDR3 is TGTGCCAGCAGCCAACCCCGACGGACAGGGAAGAACAATGAGCAGTTCTTC.

In this sample, this clone turned up a few times. V gene TRBV28 combines with J gene TRBJ2-7; possibly TRBD2 for D (6 bases). V lost 3 bases and J 6 bases, leaving 15 bases between the germline ends. The CDR3 runs to 14 residues. Germline assignment: CDR1 MDHEN and CDR2 SYDVKM. The CDR3 bases are TGTGCCAGCAGTTTTGGGGGGTCCCCCCCCGAGCAGTACTTC. Its protein is CASSFGGSPPEQYF.

The CDR3 spells CAALPGLDYNEQFF. CDR3 bases: TGTGCCGCCCTCCCTGGCCTAGACTACAATGAGCAGTTCTTC. V gene TRBV6-5 combines with J gene TRBJ2-1; D is unresolved. Germline V gene lookup returns CDR1 MNHEY and CDR2 SVGAGI. The CDR3 is made up of 14 amino acids. V lost 11 bases to trimming and J lost 3 bases, with 17 bases between them.

This chain links TRBV7-2 with TRBJ1-3; 9 positions match TRBD1. CDR1 and CDR2 (germline): SGHTA, FQGNSA. CDR3 length: 14 residues. Losses at the gene ends were 5 bases for V and 5 bases for J; bases not matched to a gene: 4. CDR3 in amino acids: CASSRTGARNTIYF. The CDR3 DNA follows: TGTGCCAGCAGCCGGACAGGGGCCAGAAACACCATATATTTT.

V usage is TRBV12-5 and J usage is TRBJ2-5, with 8 bases matching TRBD1. The CDR3 covers 13 residues. J lost 5 bases, V lost 6 bases, and 5 bases had no gene match. Germline CDR1 LGHNT, CDR2 FRNRAP. The CDR3 reads CASGRDRGETQYF. CDR3 DNA sequence: TGTGCTAGTGGCCGAGACAGGGGTGAGACCCAGTACTTC. The full variable domain, completed using reference TRBV12-5 and TRBJ2-5, is DARVTQTPRHKVTEMGQEVTMRCQPILGHNTVFWYRQTMMQGLELLAYFRNRAPLDDSGMPKDRFSAEMPDATLATLKIQPSEPRDSAVYFCASGRDRGETQYFGPGTRLLVL.

V gene TRBV27 combines with J gene TRBJ2-5, with D possibly matching TRBD2 (5 bases). With 2 bases removed from V and 8 bases from J, the gap between germline ends came to 15 bases. Germline assignment: CDR1 MNHEY and CDR2 SMNVEV (reference sequence). CDR3 length: 14 amino acids. CDR3 sequence: CASSLRTYTGTQYF. Written as DNA, the CDR3 is TGTGCCAGCAGTTTAAGGACTTACACGGGAACCCAGTACTTC.

The chain uses TRBV7-2 and TRBJ2-3; perhaps TRBD1 as D (6 bases). The V gene's germline CDR1 is SGHTA and CDR2 FQGNSA. V dropped 5 bases and J dropped 4 bases, with 10 bases sitting between them. CDR3 length equals 13 residues. The CDR3 spells CASSLRQADTQYF. Here the CDR3 DNA reads TGTGCCAGCAGCCTCCGACAGGCAGATACGCAGTATTTT. The whole variable domain, remainder taken from reference TRBV7-2 and TRBJ2-3, is GAGVSQSPSNKVTEKGKDVELRCDPISGHTALYWYRQSLGQGLEFLIYFQGNSAPDKSGLPSDRFSAERTGGSVSTLTIQRTQQEDSAVYLCASSLRQADTQYFGPGTRLTVL.

The chain uses TRBV5-4 and TRBJ2-5; D is undetermined. The CDR3 covers 15 residues. Germline CDR1 SGHNT, CDR2 YYREEE (reference sequence). The V end lost 4 bases, the J end lost 7 bases, and 20 bases lay between the germline ends. CDR3 DNA sequence: TGTGCCAGCAGCCCGGAGTCGGGCAACCCAAGGACCCAGTACTTC. This gives the protein CASSPESGNPRTQYF.

The chain is built from TRBV18 and TRBJ2-5; TRBD1 is a possible D gene (5 bases). This CDR3 contains 15 residues. Trimming cost V 2 bases and J 1 base, with 11 bases left between them. Germline loops: CDR1 KGHSH, CDR2 LQKENI. CDR3 in amino acids: CASSPKGGAQETQYF. In DNA, the CDR3 is TGTGCCAGCTCACCAAAGGGTGGGGCCCAAGAGACCCAGTACTTC.

V is TRBV7-3 and J is TRBJ1-5; a possible D gene is TRBD1 (6 bases). Germline V lookup: CDR1 SGHTA, CDR2 FQGTGA. There are 18 residues in the CDR3. V was clipped by 6 bases and J by 2 bases, with 23 bases between them. The CDR3: CASSSDRTPVCGNQPQHF. The CDR3 DNA is TGTGCCAGCAGTTCGGACAGAACCCCCGTTTGTGGCAATCAGCCCCAGCATTTT.

The chain links TRBV5-1 to TRBJ2-7; a weak D match, TRBD1 (5 bases). The germline V gene has CDR1 SGHRS and CDR2 YFSETQ. V lost 4 bases, J lost 4 bases, and 12 bases lay in between. The CDR3 is made up of 13 amino acids. The CDR3 protein is CASSLQASYEQYF. The CDR3 nucleotides are TGCGCCAGCAGCCTACAGGCATCTTACGAGCAGTACTTC. Full variable domain (rest looked up from reference TRBV5-1 and TRBJ2-7): KAGVTQTPRYLIKTRGQQVTLSCSPISGHRSVSWYQQTPGQGLQFLFEYFSETQRNKGNFPGRFSGRQFSNSRSEMNVSTLELGDSALYLCASSLQASYEQYFGPGTRLTVT.

The V call is TRBV6-1, the J call TRBJ2-1; tentatively, D is TRBD1 (5 bases). The CDR3 has 17 amino acids. CDR1 MNHNS and CDR2 SASEGT come from the germline V gene. Trimming removed 0 bases from V and 2 bases from J, with 14 bases in between. CDR3 in DNA: TGTGCCAGCAGTGAAGCGTGGGGCGGCCAGCCCTACAATGAGCAGTTCTTC. As protein: CASSEAWGGQPYNEQFF.

V is TRBV5-1 and J is TRBJ2-3, with D perhaps TRBD1 (6 bases). Trimming took 4 bases from V and 3 from J, leaving 18 bases between them. The CDR3 is 16 amino acids. CDR1 and CDR2 from the germline V gene are SGHRS and YFSETQ. In DNA, the CDR3 is TGCGCCAGCAGCCTCGGACAGAGGCTGAGGACAGATACGCAGTATTTT. It encodes CASSLGQRLRTDTQYF.

The chain links TRBV2 to TRBJ1-5, with D perhaps matching TRBD1 (5 bases). Germline V gives CDR1 SNHLY, CDR2 FYNNEI. V was pared by 6 bases and J by 0 bases, with 12 bases between. The CDR3 has 15 amino acids. CDR3: CASSSGDYSNQPQHF. In DNA form, the CDR3 reads TGTGCCAGCAGCTCCGGGGACTATAGCAATCAGCCCCAGCATTTT. The whole variable domain, filled in from reference TRBV2 and TRBJ1-5, reads EPEVTQTPSHQVTQMGQEVILRCVPISNHLYFYWYRQILGQKVEFLVSFYNNEISEKSEIFDDQFSVERPDGSNFTLKIRSTKLEDSAMYFCASSSGDYSNQPQHFGDGTRLSIL.

V and J are TRBV6-5 and TRBJ2-1, with 9 positions matching TRBD2. The germline gives CDR1 MNHEY, CDR2 SVGAGI. Trimming cost V 6 bases and J 5 bases; bases outside gene matches: 8. The CDR3 loop spans 15 amino acids. The CDR3 coding sequence is TGTGCCAGCAGGGAGAATAGCGGGAGCCACAATGAGCAGTTCTTC. This sequence encodes CASRENSGSHNEQFF.

V gene TRBV5-1 combines with J gene TRBJ2-1; TRBD2 aligns across 11 bases. V lost 3 bases to trimming and J lost 3 bases; unmatched junction nucleotides: 2. The CDR3 has 15 residues. Germline V gene data show CDR1 as SGHRS and CDR2 as YFSETQ. CDR3 amino acids: CASSSLAGGYNEQFF. The CDR3 DNA follows: TGCGCCAGCAGCTCCCTAGCGGGGGGCTACAATGAGCAGTTCTTC.

This chain uses TRBV13 with TRBJ2-7; 7 nucleotides match TRBD1. In germline, CDR1 is PRHDT, CDR2 FYEKMQ (reference sequence). This CDR3 spans 13 amino acids. V shed 5 bases and J 9 bases; nucleotides not matched to a gene: 10. The CDR3 protein is CASSQHRQGGQYF. In nucleotides, the CDR3 is TGTGCCAGCAGCCAACACCGACAGGGCGGGCAGTACTTC.

The CDR3 spells CASSPSGRATGELFF. Here the CDR3 DNA reads TGTGCCAGCAGCCCGAGCGGGAGGGCCACCGGGGAGCTGTTTTTT. The chain couples TRBV7-9 to TRBJ2-2; 10 nucleotides match TRBD2. Trimming at V came to 5 bases and at J to 4 bases, leaving 4 bases not matched to a gene. This CDR3 spans 15 amino acids. Germline V lookup: CDR1 SEHNR, CDR2 FQNEAQ (reference sequence).

The chain joins TRBV19 to TRBJ2-7; tentatively, D is TRBD2 (6 bases). The CDR3 is made up of 15 amino acids. V was trimmed by 2 bases and J by 1 base, leaving 12 bases between them. In germline, CDR1 is LNHDA, CDR2 SQIVND (reference sequence). CDR3 loop: CASSISRGGSYEQYF. CDR3 bases: TGTGCCAGTAGTATATCGCGGGGTGGGTCCTACGAGCAGTACTTC. The whole variable domain, filled in from reference TRBV19 and TRBJ2-7, reads DGGITQSPKYLFRKEGQNVTLSCEQNLNHDAMYWYRQDPGQGLRLIYYSQIVNDFQKGDIAEGYSVSREKKESFPLTVTSAQKNPTAFYLCASSISRGGSYEQYFGPGTRLTVT.

CDR3 sequence (DNA): TGTGCCAGCAGCCTCTACGAGCAGTACTTC. Translated: CASSLYEQYF. This chain links TRBV11-2 with TRBJ2-7; D is unresolved. V lost 5 bases and J lost 3, with 2 bases in between. CDR3 size: 10 residues. CDR1 SGHAT and CDR2 FQNNGV come from the germline V gene. The complete variable domain, with remaining parts taken from reference TRBV11-2 and TRBJ2-7, reads EAGVAQSPRYKIIEKRQSVAFWCNPISGHATLYWYQQILGQGPKLLIQFQNNGVVDDSQLPKDRFSAERLKGVDSTLKIQPAKLEDSAVYLCASSLYEQYFGPGTRLTVT.

The V call is TRBV5-1, the J call TRBJ2-5, with 10 positions matching TRBD1. Unmatched junction bases numbered 5, after V lost 5 bases and J lost 1 base. From germline, CDR1 is SGHRS and CDR2 YFSETQ. The CDR3 is made up of 15 amino acids. The CDR3 bases are TGCGCCAGCAGACCCGGGACAGGGGCCCAAGAGACCCAGTACTTC. Translated, it gives CASRPGTGAQETQYF. Full variable domain (outside the CDR3, taken from reference TRBV5-1 and TRBJ2-5): KAGVTQTPRYLIKTRGQQVTLSCSPISGHRSVSWYQQTPGQGLQFLFEYFSETQRNKGNFPGRFSGRQFSNSRSEMNVSTLELGDSALYLCASRPGTGAQETQYFGPGTRLLVL.

This chain connects TRBV20-1 to TRBJ1-2; perhaps TRBD1 as D (5 bases). The V gene's germline CDR1 is DFQATT and CDR2 SNEGSKA (reference sequence). V was clipped by 6 bases and J by 2 bases, with 7 bases between them. This CDR3 comprises 11 residues. The CDR3 protein is CSAGGNYGYTF. In nucleotides, the CDR3 is TGCAGTGCCGGGGGAAACTATGGCTACACCTTC.